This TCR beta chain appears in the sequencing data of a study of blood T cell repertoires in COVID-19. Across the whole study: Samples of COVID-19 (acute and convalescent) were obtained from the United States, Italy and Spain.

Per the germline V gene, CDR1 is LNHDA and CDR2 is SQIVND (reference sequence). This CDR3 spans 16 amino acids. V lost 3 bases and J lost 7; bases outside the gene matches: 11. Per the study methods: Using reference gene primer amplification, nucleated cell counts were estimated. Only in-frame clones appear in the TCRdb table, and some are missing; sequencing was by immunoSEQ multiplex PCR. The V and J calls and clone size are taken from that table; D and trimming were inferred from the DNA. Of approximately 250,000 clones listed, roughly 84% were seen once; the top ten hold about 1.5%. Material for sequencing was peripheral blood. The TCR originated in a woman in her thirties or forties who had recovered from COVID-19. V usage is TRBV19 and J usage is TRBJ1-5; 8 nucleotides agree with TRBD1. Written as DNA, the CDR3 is TGTGCCAGTAGTATTGGTCGGACAGGGAGTCAACAGCCCCAGCATTTT. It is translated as CASSIGRTGSQQPQHF.